Here is one TCR beta chain with its context. Its target is unknown. The source of the sample is a study of cytomegalovirus exposure and HLA in healthy donors. Study summary: Later, an analysis reported that the roughly 120 validation repertoires had used the same platform as the approximately 630 first-cohort repertoires. The study, taken as a whole, reports: Among TCR beta chains, those listed as cytomegalovirus-associated numbered fewer than 200.

V lost 6 bases and J 4 bases, leaving 12 bases between the germline ends. The germline CDR1 and CDR2 sequences are KGHSH and LQKENI. The CDR3 extends over 14 amino acids. The method was immunoSEQ multiplex PCR; TCRdb's version includes in-frame clones alone and lacks a portion of them. The data hold around 150,000 clones, with nearly 90% observed a single time. The clonotype comes from a woman aged 18-29 years in good health and CMV-seropositive. V is TRBV18 and J is TRBJ1-4; D not certain. The sample consisted of PBMCs. CDR3 in DNA: TGTGCCAGCTCCCACCTAGACGGTAATGAAAAACTGTTTTTT. As protein: CASSHLDGNEKLFF.